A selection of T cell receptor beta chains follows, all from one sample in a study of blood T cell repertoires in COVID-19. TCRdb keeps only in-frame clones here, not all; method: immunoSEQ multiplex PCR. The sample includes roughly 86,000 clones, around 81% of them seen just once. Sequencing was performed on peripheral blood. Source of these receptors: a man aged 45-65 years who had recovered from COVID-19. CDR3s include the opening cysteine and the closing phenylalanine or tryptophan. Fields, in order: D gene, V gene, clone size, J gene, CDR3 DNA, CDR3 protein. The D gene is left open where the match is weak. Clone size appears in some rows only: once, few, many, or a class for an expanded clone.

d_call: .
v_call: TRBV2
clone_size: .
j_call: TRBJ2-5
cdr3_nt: TGTGCCAGCAGCTTACAAGAGACCCAGTACTTC
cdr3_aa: CASSLQETQYF

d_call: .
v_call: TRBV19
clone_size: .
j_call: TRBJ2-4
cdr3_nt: TGTGCCAGTAGTATCTCGGGGACTAACATTCAGTACTTC
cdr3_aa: CASSISGTNIQYF

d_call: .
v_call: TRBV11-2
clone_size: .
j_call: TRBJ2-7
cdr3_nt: TGTGCCAGCAGCACTAGGGAAAGGAGCGAGCAGTACTTC
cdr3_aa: CASSTRERSEQYF

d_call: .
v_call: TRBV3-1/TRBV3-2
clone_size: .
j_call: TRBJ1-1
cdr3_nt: TGTGCCAGCAGCCAAGAAGAGGCAGGGATACCTGAAGCTTTCTTT
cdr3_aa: CASSQEEAGIPEAFF

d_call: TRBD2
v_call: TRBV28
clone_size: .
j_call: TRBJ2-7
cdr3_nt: TGTGCCAGCAGAGATTCGGGACTAGTTGGCTACGAGCAGTACTTC
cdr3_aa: CASRDSGLVGYEQYF

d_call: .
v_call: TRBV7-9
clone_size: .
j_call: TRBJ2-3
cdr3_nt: TGTGCCAGCAGCTTAGGACTGGGCACAGATACGCAGTATTTT
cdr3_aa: CASSLGLGTDTQYF

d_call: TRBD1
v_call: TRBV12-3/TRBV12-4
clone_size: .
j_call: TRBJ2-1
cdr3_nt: TGTGCCAGCAGTCGGGACAGCCTAAATGAGCAGTTCTTC
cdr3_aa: CASSRDSLNEQFF

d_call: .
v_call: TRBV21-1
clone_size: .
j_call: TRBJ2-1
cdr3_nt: TGTGCCAGCAGTTCGTGGACAGTTGTCCACAATGAGCAGTTCTTC
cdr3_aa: CASSSWTVVHNEQFF

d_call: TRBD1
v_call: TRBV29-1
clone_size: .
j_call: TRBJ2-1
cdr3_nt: TGCAGCGTGGGACAGGGAGGCTCCTACAATGAGCAGTTCTTC
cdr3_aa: CSVGQGGSYNEQFF

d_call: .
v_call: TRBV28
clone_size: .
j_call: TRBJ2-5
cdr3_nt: TGTGCCAGCAGTTTTCTAAGGGGCCAGCAAGAGACCCAGTACTTC
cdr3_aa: CASSFLRGQQETQYF

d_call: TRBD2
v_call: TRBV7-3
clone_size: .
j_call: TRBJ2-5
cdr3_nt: TGTGCCAGCAGTTCGACTAGCGGGGGGGTTGAGACCCAGTACTTC
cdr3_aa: CASSSTSGGVETQYF

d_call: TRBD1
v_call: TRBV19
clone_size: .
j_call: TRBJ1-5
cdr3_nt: TGTGCCAGTAGTACGACAGGGAATCATCAGCCCCAGCATTTT
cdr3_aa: CASSTTGNHQPQHF

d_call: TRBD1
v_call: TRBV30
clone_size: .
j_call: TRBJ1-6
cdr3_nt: TGTGCCTGGAGTCAACGGCCAGGCGGGACAGGTTGGGTGTCCCTCCACTTT
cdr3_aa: CAWSQRPGGTGWVSLHF

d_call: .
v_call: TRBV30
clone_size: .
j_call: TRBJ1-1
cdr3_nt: TGTGCCTGGAGCGTAAGCGGGGGGAACACTGAAGCTTTCTTT
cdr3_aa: CAWSVSGGNTEAFF

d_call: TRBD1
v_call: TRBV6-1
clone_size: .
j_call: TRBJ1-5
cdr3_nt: TGTGCCAGCAGTGAAGTGACAGGGGTGTATAGCAATCAGCCCCAGCATTTT
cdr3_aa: CASSEVTGVYSNQPQHF

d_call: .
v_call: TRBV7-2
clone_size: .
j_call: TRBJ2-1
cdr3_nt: TGTGCCAGCAGCTTAGCTCGCGAATACAATGAGCAGTTCTTC
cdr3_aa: CASSLAREYNEQFF

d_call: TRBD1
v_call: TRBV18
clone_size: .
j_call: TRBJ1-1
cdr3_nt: TGTGCCAGCTACGGGACAGTGAACACTGAAGCTTTCTTT
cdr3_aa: CASYGTVNTEAFF

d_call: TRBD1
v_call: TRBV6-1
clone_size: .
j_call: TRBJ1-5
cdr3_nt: TGTGCCAGCAGTGAGCAGGGGGCGCCGGGTCAGCCCCAGCATTTT
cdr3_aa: CASSEQGAPGQPQHF

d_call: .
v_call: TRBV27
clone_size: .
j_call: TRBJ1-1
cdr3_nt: TGTGCCAGCAGTTTCGGAGATGGCACTGAAGCTTTCTTT
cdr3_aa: CASSFGDGTEAFF

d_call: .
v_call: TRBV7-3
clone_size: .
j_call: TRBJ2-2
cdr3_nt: TGTGCCAGCAGCTTATTAGCTGCCGGGGAGCTGTTTTTT
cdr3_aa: CASSLLAAGELFF

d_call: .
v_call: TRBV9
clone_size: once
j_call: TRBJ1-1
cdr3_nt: TGTGCCAGCAGCGTAGATGGAGTATATACTGAAGCTTTCTTT
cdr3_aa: CASSVDGVYTEAFF

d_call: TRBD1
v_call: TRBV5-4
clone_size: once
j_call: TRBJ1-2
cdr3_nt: TGTGCCAGCAGCTTCCAGGGGGGAGGACACTATGGCTACACCTTC
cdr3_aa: CASSFQGGGHYGYTF

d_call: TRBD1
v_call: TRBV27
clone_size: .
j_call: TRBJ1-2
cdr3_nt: TGTGCCAGCAGTTTATCCCCGACGGGACAGTCTGGCTACACCTTC
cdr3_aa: CASSLSPTGQSGYTF

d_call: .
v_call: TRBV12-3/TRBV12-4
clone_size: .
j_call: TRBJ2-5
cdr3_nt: TGTGCCACCTCTCCGGACAGTAGAGAGACCCAGTACTTC
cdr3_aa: CATSPDSRETQYF

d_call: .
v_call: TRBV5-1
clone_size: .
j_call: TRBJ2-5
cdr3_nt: TGCGCCAGCAGCTCCTCTCCGGGAGTGGCAGAGACCCAGTACTTC
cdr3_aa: CASSSSPGVAETQYF

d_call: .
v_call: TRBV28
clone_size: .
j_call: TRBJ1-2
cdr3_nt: TGTGCCAGCAGGAATACAGCTAACTATGGCTACACCTTC
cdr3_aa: CASRNTANYGYTF

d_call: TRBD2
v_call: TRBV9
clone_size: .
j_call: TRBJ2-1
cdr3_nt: TGTGCCAGCAATACCGGGACTAGCGATGGTGAGCAGTTCTTC
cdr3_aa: CASNTGTSDGEQFF

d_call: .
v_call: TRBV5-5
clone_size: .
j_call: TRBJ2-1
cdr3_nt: TGTGCCAGCAGCTCCCAACAGGGTAGGGCTACCTACAATGAGCAGTTCTTC
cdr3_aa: CASSSQQGRATYNEQFF

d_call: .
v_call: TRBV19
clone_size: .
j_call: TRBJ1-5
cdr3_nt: TGTGCCAGTAGTATAGGCACAGGGAGTGTAGGCAATCAGCCCCAGCATTTT
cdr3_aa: CASSIGTGSVGNQPQHF

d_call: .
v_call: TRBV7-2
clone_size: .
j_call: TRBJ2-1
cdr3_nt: TGTGCCAGCAGCTTAGCGGCTAGCTCCTACAATGAGCAGTTCTTC
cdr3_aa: CASSLAASSYNEQFF

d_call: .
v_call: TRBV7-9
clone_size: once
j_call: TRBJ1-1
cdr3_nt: TGTGCCAGCACCCCCATCATGAACACTGAAGCTTTCTTT
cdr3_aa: CASTPIMNTEAFF

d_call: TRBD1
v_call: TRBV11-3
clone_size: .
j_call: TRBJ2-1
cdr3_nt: TGTGCCAGCAGTACCGGGACAGGTTACAATGAGCAGTTCTTC
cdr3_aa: CASSTGTGYNEQFF

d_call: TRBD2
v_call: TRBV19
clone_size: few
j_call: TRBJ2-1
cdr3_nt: TGTGCCAGTAGTATAGTAGGCGGGAGAAGTAATGAGCAGTTCTTC
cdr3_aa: CASSIVGGRSNEQFF

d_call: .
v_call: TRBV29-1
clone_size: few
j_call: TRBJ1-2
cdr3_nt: TGCAGCGTTGGACAGAGGAACTATGGCTACACCTTC
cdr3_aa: CSVGQRNYGYTF

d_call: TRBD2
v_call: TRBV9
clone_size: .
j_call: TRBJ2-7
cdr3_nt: TGTGCCAGCAGCCCCAGACTAGCGGGAATCGACGAGCAGTACTTC
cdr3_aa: CASSPRLAGIDEQYF

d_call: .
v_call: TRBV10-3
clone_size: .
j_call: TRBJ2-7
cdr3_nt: TGTGCCATCAGTCCCGAGGGTCGCGAGCAGTACTTC
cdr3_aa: CAISPEGREQYF

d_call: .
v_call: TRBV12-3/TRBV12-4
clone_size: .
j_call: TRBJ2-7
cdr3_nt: TGTGCCAGCAGTTTACAGTCCTCCTACGAGCAGTACTTC
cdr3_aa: CASSLQSSYEQYF

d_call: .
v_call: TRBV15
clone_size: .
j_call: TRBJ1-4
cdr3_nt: TGTGCCACCAGCAGAGATTCGGGGGCAACTAATGAAAAACTGTTTTTT
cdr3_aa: CATSRDSGATNEKLFF

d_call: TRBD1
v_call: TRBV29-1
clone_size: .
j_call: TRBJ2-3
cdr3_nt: TGCAGCGTTGAAGACCGGGGACAGGGAGTTGTTACGCAGTATTTT
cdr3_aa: CSVEDRGQGVVTQYF

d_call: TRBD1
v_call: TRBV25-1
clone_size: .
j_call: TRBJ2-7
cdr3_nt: TGTGCCAGCAGTGAAGGGACAGGAACCCCCTACGAGCAGTACTTC
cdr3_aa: CASSEGTGTPYEQYF

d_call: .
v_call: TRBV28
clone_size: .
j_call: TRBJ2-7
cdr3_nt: TGTGCCACCGACGATACAGGGTACTCCAGCTACGAGCAGTACTTC
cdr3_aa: CATDDTGYSSYEQYF

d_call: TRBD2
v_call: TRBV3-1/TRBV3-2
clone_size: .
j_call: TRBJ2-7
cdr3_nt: TGTGCCAGCAGCCATCTGGGACTAGCGGGAGCTATGGACGAGCAGTACTTC
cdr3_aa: CASSHLGLAGAMDEQYF

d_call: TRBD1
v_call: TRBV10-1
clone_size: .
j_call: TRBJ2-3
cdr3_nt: TGCGCCAGCAGTGGACTTGTGACTCCGGGACAGGGGGACACAGATACGCAGTATTTT
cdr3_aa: CASSGLVTPGQGDTDTQYF

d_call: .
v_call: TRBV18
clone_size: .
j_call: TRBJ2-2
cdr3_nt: TGTGCCAGCTCACCGCCTCTGCGGGGATCGAACACCGGGGAGCTGTTTTTT
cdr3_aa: CASSPPLRGSNTGELFF

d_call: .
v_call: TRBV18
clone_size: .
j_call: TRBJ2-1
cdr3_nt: TGTGCCAGCTCCCCTACCGGGAGCTACAATGAGCAGTTCTTC
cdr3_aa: CASSPTGSYNEQFF

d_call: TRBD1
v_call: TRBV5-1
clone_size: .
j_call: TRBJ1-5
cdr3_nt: TGCGCCAGCAGCTTGTACCCACAGGGGACGCAGCCCCAGCATTTT
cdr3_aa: CASSLYPQGTQPQHF

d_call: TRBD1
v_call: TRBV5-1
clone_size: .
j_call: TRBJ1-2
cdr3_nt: TGCGCCAGCAGCTTAACAGGGGAAGGGGGATATGGCTACACCTTC
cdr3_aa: CASSLTGEGGYGYTF

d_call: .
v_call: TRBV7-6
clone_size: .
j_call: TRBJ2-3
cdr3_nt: TGTGCCAGCAGCTTAGCGCGTTCCTCTCAAGGGGCGCAGTATTTT
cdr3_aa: CASSLARSSQGAQYF

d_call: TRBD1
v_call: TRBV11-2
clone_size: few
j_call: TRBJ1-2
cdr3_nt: TGTGCCAGCAGCTCCTTCCGTAGACTTACAGGGGGAGCTAGCTATGGCTACACCTTC
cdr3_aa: CASSSFRRLTGGASYGYTF

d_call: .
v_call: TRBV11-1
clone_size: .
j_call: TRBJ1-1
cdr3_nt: TGTGCCAGCAGCTTAGCGTCCAGGGCAGGCACTGAAGCTTTCTTT
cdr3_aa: CASSLASRAGTEAFF

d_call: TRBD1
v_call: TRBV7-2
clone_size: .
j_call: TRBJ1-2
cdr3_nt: TGTGCCAGCAGCTTACCAGGGGGCGCCGGTGGCTACACCTTC
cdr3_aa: CASSLPGGAGGYTF

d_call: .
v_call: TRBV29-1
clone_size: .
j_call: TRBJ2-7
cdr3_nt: TGCAGCGCACGGGCGGGCCCGGGGATCTACGAGCAGTACTTC
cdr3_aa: CSARAGPGIYEQYF

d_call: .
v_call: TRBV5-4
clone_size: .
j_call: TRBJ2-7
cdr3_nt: TGTGCCAGCAGCTTGGCCGGGGGTCCTTTCAACGAGCAGTACTTC
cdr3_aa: CASSLAGGPFNEQYF

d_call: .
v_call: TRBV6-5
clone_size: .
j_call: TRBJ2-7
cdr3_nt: TGTGCCAGCAGAGTTAGCTCCTACGAGCAGTACTTC
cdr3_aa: CASRVSSYEQYF

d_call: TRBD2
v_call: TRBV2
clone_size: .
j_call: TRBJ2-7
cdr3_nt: TGTGCCAGCAGCGGCGGGATAGCGGGGAACTACGAGCAGTACTTC
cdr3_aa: CASSGGIAGNYEQYF

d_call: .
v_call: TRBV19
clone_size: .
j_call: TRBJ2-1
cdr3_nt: TGTGCCACCTTGACAGGCTACAATGAGCAGTTCTTC
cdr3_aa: CATLTGYNEQFF

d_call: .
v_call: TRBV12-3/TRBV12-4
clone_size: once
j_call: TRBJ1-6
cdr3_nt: TGTGCCAGCAGTTCAACAGTATCACCCCTCCACTTT
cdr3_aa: CASSSTVSPLHF

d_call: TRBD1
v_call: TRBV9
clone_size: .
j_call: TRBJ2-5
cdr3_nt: TGTGCCAGCAGCGTGCACAGGGGCAGGGGGGAGACCCAGTACTTC
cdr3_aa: CASSVHRGRGETQYF

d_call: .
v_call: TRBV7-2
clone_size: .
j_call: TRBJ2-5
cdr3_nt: TGTGCCAGCAGCTTATCACTGGAAGAGACCCAGTACTTC
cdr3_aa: CASSLSLEETQYF